The following is a T cell receptor (beta chain) sequence with its context. Antigen unknown. The source of the sample is a study of a mutant IDH1 vaccine in newly diagnosed glioma. Some clones are missing from TCRdb's copy, which holds only in-frame ones; the method was immunoSEQ multiplex PCR. The top ten clones hold under 8% of a sample with 50,000 to 60,000 clones, under 90% of them seen once. The time point was: week 23, last vaccination. One vaccine dose held 300 ug of mutant IDH1 20-mer peptide and came with topical imiquimod. CDR1 is GTSNPN, CDR2 SVGIG, per germline (reference sequence). The CDR3 spans 11 residues. V was pared by 0 bases and J by 10 bases, with 7 bases between.

The clonotype was recovered from a man between 40 and 49 years old with glioma. The rearrangement joins TRBV30 to TRBJ2-1; tentative D call: TRBD2 (5 bases). The specimen was PBMCs, collected from a glioma patient whose treatment included an IDH1 peptide vaccine. In nucleotides, the CDR3 is TGTGCCTGGAGTGTTAGCGCGGAGCAGTTCTTC. Its protein is CAWSVSAEQFF.